Below, 13 T cell receptor beta chains from the same sample are listed, as sequenced in a study of shared clonotypes between healthy human individuals (dated by TCRdb to 2019 to 2021). The method was the immunoSEQ multiplex PCR assay. Imported from immuneACCESS, the table was reduced by TCRdb to in-frame sequences with V and J called. These copies leave out some clones; in studies compared against another copy, an unresolved V gene accounts for under half, and the cause of the remainder is not known. For this sample the table gives 2 million to 2.5 million clones, of which 85% to 95% were detected only once. The leading ten clones occupy 0.3% to 0.45% of the sample. The material sequenced was naive CD4+ T cells from PBMCs. The sample's cell subset or site, from its label and the paper: CD45RA+ positively selected. The receptors originated from a man younger than 35 in good health. Some clones in this sample may be carry-over from other donors' samples.

The chain carries TRBV2 and TRBJ2-2; 8 bases align to TRBD1. The CDR3 consists of 15 residues. Per the germline V gene, CDR1 is SNHLY and CDR2 is FYNNEI. Germline trimming cut 2 bases from V and 6 bases from J; bases unmatched to any gene: 5. The CDR3, as DNA: TGTGCCAGCAGTGAATGGGACAGGCGACCCGGGGAGCTGTTTTTT. Residues: CASSEWDRRPGELFF. Full variable domain (rest looked up from reference TRBV2 and TRBJ2-2): EPEVTQTPSHQVTQMGQEVILRCVPISNHLYFYWYRQILGQKVEFLVSFYNNEISEKSEIFDDQFSVERPDGSNFTLKIRSTKLEDSAMYFCASSEWDRRPGELFFGEGSRLTVL.

This chain connects TRBV6-5 to TRBJ2-5, with D possibly TRBD2 on 6 matching bases. The CDR3 spans 15 residues. The V end lost 0 bases, the J end lost 7 bases, and 15 bases lay between the germline ends. CDR1 is MNHEY, CDR2 SVGAGI, per germline. The CDR3: CASSYSMGDSGTQYF. The DNA for the CDR3 is TGTGCCAGCAGTTACTCGATGGGGGACTCGGGGACCCAGTACTTC.

The chain has TRBV7-3 and TRBJ2-5; the D is unclear. Trimming pared 3 bases from V and 5 bases from J, leaving 10 bases between. The CDR3 contains 13 residues. Per the germline V gene, CDR1 is SGHTA and CDR2 is FQGTGA. CDR3 nucleotides: TGTGCCAGCAGCTTTTCCCGAAGTGAGACCCAGTACTTC. Translated: CASSFSRSETQYF.

The gene calls are TRBV4-1 and TRBJ1-1; 7 positions match TRBD1. With 4 bases clipped from V and 1 base from J, the junction kept 6 bases outside the gene matches. CDR1 and CDR2 (germline): MGHRA, YSYEKL. The CDR3 extends over 15 amino acids. CDR3 sequence reads: CASSPPGTENTEAFF. The CDR3 region has the DNA TGCGCCAGCAGCCCTCCCGGGACAGAGAACACTGAAGCTTTCTTT.

Comment on this clone: Other nucleotide sequences from this sample produce the same CDR3. The chain recombines TRBV27 with TRBJ2-4; a weak D match, TRBD2 (5 bases). CDR1 is MNHEY and CDR2 is SMNVEV in the germline V gene (reference sequence). Trimming removed 3 bases from V and 0 bases from J, with 9 bases in between. The CDR3 is made up of 15 amino acids. CDR3 loop: CASSFSGIAKNIQYF. CDR3 coding DNA: TGTGCCAGCAGTTTCTCGGGAATAGCCAAAAACATTCAGTACTTC.

V gene TRBV5-1 combines with J gene TRBJ2-2, with 7 bases fitting TRBD2. Germline CDR1 SGHRS, CDR2 YFSETQ. Trimming took 5 bases from V and 5 from J; bases not matched to a gene: 9. CDR3 size: 15 residues. The CDR3 nucleotides are TGCGCCAGCAGACACGGACTAGATAAGACCGGGGAGCTGTTTTTT. Protein sequence: CASRHGLDKTGELFF.

This clone was counted only a few times. The chain is built from TRBV11-2 and TRBJ1-2, with D hard to call. The germline gives CDR1 SGHAT, CDR2 FQNNGV. The CDR3 has 13 residues. V was shortened by 3 bases and J by 3 bases, with 8 bases between the two germline ends. CDR3 nucleotides: TGTGCCAGCAGCTTTCGGCCGGACTATGGCTACACCTTC. Translating gives CASSFRPDYGYTF.

Worth noting for this clone: The sample carries other DNA sequences with the same CDR3. This chain links TRBV5-1 with TRBJ2-3; the D is unclear. The germline V gene has CDR1 SGHRS and CDR2 YFSETQ. Trimming removed 3 bases from V and 1 base from J, with 9 bases in between. The CDR3 is 14 amino acids. Written as DNA, the CDR3 is TGCGCCAGCAGCTCCCCCGAAGGCACAGATACGCAGTATTTT. This translates into CASSSPEGTDTQYF.

The gene calls are TRBV28 and TRBJ1-1; tentatively, D is TRBD1 (6 bases). This CDR3 comprises 13 residues. V gave up 8 bases and J gave up 5 bases, with 15 bases separating them. The germline CDR1 and CDR2 sequences are MDHEN and SYDVKM. The CDR3 DNA is TGTGCCAGCCCGGGAAAGGGGGGGACTGAAGCTTTCTTT. It specifies CASPGKGGTEAFF.

This clone showed up just a few times. The chain employs TRBV5-6 and TRBJ1-1, with 7 nucleotides matching TRBD1. The ends lost 4 bases at V and 11 bases at J; junction bases unmatched: 20. This CDR3 spans 16 amino acids. Germline assignment: CDR1 SGHDT and CDR2 YYEEEE. CDR3 sequence: CASSRQGRPRSPDAFF. The CDR3 DNA is TGTGCCAGCAGCCGACAGGGAAGACCTAGGTCCCCCGACGCTTTCTTT. Together with reference TRBV5-6 and TRBJ1-1, the CDR3 gives the full variable domain: DAGVTQSPTHLIKTRGQQVTLRCSPKSGHDTVSWYQQALGQGPQFIFQYYEEEERQRGNFPDRFSGHQFPNYSSELNVNALLLGDSALYLCASSRQGRPRSPDAFFGQGTRLTVV.

The chain has TRBV19 and TRBJ2-3; 7 positions agree with TRBD1. CDR3 length: 14 residues. The ends lost 6 bases at V and 3 bases at J; junction bases unmatched: 6. CDR1 is LNHDA and CDR2 is SQIVND in the germline V gene (reference sequence). The CDR3 nucleotides are TGTGCCAGTAGAAACAGGGGTCGGACAGATACGCAGTATTTT. Protein product: CASRNRGRTDTQYF.

The gene calls are TRBV7-2 and TRBJ2-1, with D maybe TRBD2 (7 bases). V lost 5 bases and J lost 5, with 16 bases in between. Germline V CDR1 and CDR2: SGHTA, FQGNSA. This CDR3 contains 15 residues. This CDR3 is CASSRTWGGHNEQFF. In DNA, the CDR3 is TGTGCCAGCAGCCGCACGTGGGGGGGGCACAATGAGCAGTTCTTC.

This rearrangement joins TRBV4-1 to TRBJ1-2, with 8 bases matching TRBD1. The CDR3 is made up of 16 amino acids. V shed 1 base and J 7 bases; nucleotides not matched to a gene: 11. From germline, CDR1 is MGHRA and CDR2 YSYEKL. The CDR3 is CASSQGWAGGAFGYTF. In DNA, the CDR3 is TGCGCCAGCAGCCAAGGATGGGCAGGGGGCGCGTTTGGCTACACCTTC.